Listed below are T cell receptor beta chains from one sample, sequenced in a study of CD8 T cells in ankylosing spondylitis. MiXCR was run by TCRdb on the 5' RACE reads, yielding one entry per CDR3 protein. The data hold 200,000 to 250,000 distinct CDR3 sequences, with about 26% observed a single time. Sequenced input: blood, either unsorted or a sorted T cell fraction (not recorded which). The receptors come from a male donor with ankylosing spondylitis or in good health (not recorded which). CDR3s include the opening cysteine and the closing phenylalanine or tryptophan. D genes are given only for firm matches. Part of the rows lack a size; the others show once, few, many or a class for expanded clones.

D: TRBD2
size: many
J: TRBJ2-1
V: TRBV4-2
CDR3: CASSPRLAGVNEQFF
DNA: TGTGCCAGCTCCCCACGGCTAGCGGGAGTTAATGAGCAGTTCTTC

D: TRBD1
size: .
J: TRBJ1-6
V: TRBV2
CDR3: CASKQTGSSYNSPLHF
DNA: TGTGCCAGCAAGCAGACAGGGAGCTCCTATAATTCACCCCTCCACTTT

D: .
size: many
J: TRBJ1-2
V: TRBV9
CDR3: CASSVGRQNYGYTF
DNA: TGTGCCAGCAGCGTAGGTCGACAAAACTATGGCTACACCTTC

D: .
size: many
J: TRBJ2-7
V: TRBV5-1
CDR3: CASSTQGPSSYEQYF
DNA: TGCGCCAGCAGCACCCAGGGGCCTAGCTCCTACGAGCAGTACTTC

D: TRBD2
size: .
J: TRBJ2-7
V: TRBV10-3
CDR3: CAISGQLAGTYEQYF
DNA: TGTGCTATCAGTGGGCAACTAGCGGGGACGTACGAGCAGTACTTC

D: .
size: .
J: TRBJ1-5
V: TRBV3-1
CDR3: CASSSGKSNQPQHF
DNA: TGTGCCAGCAGCTCCGGGAAAAGCAATCAGCCCCAGCATTTT

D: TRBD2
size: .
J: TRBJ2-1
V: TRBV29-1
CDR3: CSGRTSGSNNEQFF
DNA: TGCAGCGGAAGGACTAGCGGGAGTAACAATGAGCAGTTCTTC

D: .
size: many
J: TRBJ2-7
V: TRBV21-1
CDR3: CASSSIPSEQYF
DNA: TGTGCCAGCAGCAGTATACCAAGCGAGCAGTACTTC

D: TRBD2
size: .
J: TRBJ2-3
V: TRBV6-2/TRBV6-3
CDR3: CASSRLAGTDTQYF
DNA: TGTGCCAGCAGTCGACTAGCGGGAACAGATACGCAGTATTTT

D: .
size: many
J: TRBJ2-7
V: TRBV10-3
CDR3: CAISDPGRVSSYEQYF
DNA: TGTGCCATCAGTGATCCCGGAAGGGTGAGCTCCTACGAGCAGTACTTC

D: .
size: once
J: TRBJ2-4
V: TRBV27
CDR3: CASKQGAGNIQYF
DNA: TGTGCCAGTAAACAGGGAGCGGGAAACATTCAGTACTTC

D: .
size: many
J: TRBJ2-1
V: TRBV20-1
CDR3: CSARGWAEDNEQFF
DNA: TGCAGTGCTAGAGGGTGGGCGGAGGACAATGAGCAGTTCTTC

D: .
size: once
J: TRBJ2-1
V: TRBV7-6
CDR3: CASSLGLSSSYNEQFF
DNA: TGTGCCAGCAGCTTAGGGTTATCGTCCTCCTACAATGAGCAGTTCTTC

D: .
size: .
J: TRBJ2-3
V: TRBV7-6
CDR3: CASSPRPTDTQYF
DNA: TGTGCCAGCAGCCCTCGACCAACAGATACGCAGTATTTT

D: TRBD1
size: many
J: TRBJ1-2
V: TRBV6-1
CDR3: CASTQGEGAKVVYGYTF
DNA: TGTGCCAGCACCCAGGGGGAGGGGGCTAAGGTGGTGTATGGCTACACCTTC

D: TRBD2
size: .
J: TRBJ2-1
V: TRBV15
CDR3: CATSRYLLGSGIGEQFF
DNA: TGTGCCACCAGCAGATACCTACTGGGTAGCGGGATAGGTGAGCAGTTCTTC

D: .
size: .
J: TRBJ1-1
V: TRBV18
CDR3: CASSPTAEKVAFF
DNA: TGTGCCAGCTCACCGACCGCGGAGAAAGTAGCTTTCTTT

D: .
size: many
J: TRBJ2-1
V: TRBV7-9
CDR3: CASSLEGIGNEQFF
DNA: TGTGCCAGCAGCTTAGAAGGGATCGGCAATGAGCAGTTCTTC